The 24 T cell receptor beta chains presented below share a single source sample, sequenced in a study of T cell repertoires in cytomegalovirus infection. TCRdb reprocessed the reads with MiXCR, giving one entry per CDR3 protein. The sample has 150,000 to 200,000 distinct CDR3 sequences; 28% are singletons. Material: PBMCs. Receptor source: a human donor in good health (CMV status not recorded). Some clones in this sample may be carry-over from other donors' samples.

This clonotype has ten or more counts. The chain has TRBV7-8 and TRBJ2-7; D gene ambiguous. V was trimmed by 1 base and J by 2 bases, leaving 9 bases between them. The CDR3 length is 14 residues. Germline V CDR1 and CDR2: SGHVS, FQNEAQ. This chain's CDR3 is CASSLGPQAYEQYF. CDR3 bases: TGTGCCAGCAGCTTAGGCCCCCAGGCCTACGAGCAGTACTTC. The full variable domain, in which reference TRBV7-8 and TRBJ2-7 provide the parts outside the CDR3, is GAGVSQSPRYKVAKRGQDVALRCDPISGHVSLFWYQQALGQGPEFLTYFQNEAQLDKSGLPSDRFFAERPEGSVSTLKIQRTQQEDSAVYLCASSLGPQAYEQYFGPGTRLTVT.

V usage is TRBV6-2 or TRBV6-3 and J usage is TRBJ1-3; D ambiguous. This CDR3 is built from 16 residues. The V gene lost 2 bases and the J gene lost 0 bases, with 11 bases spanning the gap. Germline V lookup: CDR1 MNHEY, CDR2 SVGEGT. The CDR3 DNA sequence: TGTGCCAGCAGTTACCCTTCTGTCTTCTCTGGAAACACCATATATTTT. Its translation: CASSYPSVFSGNTIYF.

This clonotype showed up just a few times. CDR3 nucleotide sequence: TGCAGTGCCAGCGGGGGCAGGGCAGTATCGGGCTACACCTTC. As protein: CSASGGRAVSGYTF. The V gene is TRBV20-1, the J gene TRBJ1-2; possible D gene TRBD1, 6 bases. This CDR3 comprises 14 residues. V shed 6 bases and J shed 8 bases, with 22 bases lying between them. Germline V gene lookup returns CDR1 DFQATT and CDR2 SNEGSKA (reference sequence).

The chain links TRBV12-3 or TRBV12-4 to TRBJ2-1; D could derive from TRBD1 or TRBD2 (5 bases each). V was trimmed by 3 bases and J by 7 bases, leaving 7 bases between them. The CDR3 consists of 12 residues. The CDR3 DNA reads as TGTGCCAGCAGTTTTGGGACGAATGAGCAGTTCTTC. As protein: CASSFGTNEQFF.

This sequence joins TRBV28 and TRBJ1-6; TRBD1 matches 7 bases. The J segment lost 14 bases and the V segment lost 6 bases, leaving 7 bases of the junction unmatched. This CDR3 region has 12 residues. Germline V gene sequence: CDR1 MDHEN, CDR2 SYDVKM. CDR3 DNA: TGTGCCAGCAGGGCACAGGGGCGGGCCCTCCACTTT. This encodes CASRAQGRALHF.

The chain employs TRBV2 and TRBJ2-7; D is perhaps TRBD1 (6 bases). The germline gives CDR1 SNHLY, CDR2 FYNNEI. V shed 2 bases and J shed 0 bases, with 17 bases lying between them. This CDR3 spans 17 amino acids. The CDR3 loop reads CASSERSGTSISYEQYF. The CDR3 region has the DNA TGTGCCAGCAGTGAAAGGTCCGGGACATCAATCTCCTACGAGCAGTACTTC.

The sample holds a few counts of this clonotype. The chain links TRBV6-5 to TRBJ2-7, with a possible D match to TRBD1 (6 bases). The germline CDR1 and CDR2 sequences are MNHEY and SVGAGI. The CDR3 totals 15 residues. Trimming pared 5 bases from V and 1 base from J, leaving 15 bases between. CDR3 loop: CASSTDRLSSYEQYF. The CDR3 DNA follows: TGTGCCAGCAGTACAGACAGGTTGTCTTCCTACGAGCAGTACTTC.

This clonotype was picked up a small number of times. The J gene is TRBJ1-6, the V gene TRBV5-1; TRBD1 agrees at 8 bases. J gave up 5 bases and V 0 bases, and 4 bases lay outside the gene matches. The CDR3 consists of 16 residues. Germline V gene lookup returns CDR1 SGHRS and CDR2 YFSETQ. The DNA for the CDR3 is TGCGCCAGCAGCTTGGGAGACAGGGGAAATAATTCACCCCTCCACTTT. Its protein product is CASSLGDRGNNSPLHF.

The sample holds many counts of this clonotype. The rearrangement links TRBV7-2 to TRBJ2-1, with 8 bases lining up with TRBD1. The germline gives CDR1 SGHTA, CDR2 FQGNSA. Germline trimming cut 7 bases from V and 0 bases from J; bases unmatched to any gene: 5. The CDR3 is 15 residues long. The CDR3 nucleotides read TGTGCCAGCAACCCTACAGGGGGCTCCTACAATGAGCAGTTCTTC. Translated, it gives CASNPTGGSYNEQFF.

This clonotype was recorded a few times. The CDR3 here is CASSGGPKNEQFF. CDR3 DNA sequence: TGTGCCAGTTCGGGGGGGCCTAAAAATGAGCAGTTCTTC. This chain links TRBV6-1 with TRBJ2-1, with 8 nucleotides matching TRBD2. The junction had 8 bases not matched to a gene; V was cut back by 9 bases and J by 7 bases. Germline V CDR1 and CDR2: MNHNS, SASEGT. This CDR3 is 13 amino acids long.

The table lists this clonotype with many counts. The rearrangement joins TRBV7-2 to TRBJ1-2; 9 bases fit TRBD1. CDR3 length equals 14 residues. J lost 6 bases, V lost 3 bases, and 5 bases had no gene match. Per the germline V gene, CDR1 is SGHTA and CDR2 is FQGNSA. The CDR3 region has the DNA TGTGCCAGCAGCTTTCCTACAGGGGGCGATGGCTACACCTTC. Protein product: CASSFPTGGDGYTF. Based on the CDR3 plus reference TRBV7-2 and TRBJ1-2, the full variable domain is GAGVSQSPSNKVTEKGKDVELRCDPISGHTALYWYRQSLGQGLEFLIYFQGNSAPDKSGLPSDRFSAERTGGSVSTLTIQRTQQEDSAVYLCASSFPTGGDGYTFGSGTRLTVV.

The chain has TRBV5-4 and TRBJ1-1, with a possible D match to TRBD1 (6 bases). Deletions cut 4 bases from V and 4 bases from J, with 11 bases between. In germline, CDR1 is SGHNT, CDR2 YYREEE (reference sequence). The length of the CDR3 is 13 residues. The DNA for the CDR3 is TGTGCCAGCAGCACCGAGACAGGCACTGAAGCTTTCTTT. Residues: CASSTETGTEAFF.

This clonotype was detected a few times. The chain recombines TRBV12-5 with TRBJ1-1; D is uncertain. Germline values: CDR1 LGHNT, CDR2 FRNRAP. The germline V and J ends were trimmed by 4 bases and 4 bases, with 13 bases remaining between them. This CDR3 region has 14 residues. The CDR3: CASGSQPTVTEAFF. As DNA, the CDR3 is TGTGCTAGTGGTTCCCAACCTACGGTCACTGAAGCTTTCTTT.

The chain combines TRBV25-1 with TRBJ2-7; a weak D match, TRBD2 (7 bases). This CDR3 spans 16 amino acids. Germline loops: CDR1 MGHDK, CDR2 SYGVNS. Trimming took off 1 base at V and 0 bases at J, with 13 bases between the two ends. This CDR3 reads CASSELGGADSYEQYF. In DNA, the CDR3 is TGTGCCAGCAGTGAATTGGGGGGGGCTGACTCCTACGAGCAGTACTTC.

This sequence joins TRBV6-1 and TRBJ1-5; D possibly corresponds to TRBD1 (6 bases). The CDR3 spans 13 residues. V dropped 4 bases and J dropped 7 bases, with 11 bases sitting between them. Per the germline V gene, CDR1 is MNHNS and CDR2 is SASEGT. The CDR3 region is CASSVQGKQPQHF. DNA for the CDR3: TGTGCCAGCAGTGTACAGGGAAAACAGCCCCAGCATTTT.

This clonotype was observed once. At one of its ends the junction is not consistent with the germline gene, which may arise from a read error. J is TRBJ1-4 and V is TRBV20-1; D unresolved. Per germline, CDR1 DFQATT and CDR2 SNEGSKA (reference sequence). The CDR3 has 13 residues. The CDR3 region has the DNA TGCAGTACTAGGCCCCTCGGAAATGAAAAACTGTTTTTT. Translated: CSTRPLGNEKLFF.

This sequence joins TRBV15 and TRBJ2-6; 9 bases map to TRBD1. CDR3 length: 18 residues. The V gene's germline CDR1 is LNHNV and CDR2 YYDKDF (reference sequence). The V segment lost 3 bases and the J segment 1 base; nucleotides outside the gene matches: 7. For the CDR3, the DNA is TGTGCCACCAGCAGTTTACAGGGGGCGTTATCTGGGGCCAACGTCCTGACTTTC. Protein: CATSSLQGALSGANVLTF.

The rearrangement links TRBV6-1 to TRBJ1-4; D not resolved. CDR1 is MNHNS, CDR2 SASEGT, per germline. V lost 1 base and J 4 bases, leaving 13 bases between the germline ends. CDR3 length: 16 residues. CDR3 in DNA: TGTGCCAGCAGTGAAGTTCGACGGCTCCTTAATGAAAAACTGTTTTTT. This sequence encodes CASSEVRRLLNEKLFF.

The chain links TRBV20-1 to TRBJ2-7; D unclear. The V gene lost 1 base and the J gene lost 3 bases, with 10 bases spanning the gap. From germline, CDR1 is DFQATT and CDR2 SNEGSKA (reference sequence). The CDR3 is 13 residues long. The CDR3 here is CSARGELYYEQYF. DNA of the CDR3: TGCAGTGCTAGAGGGGAACTTTACTACGAGCAGTACTTC.

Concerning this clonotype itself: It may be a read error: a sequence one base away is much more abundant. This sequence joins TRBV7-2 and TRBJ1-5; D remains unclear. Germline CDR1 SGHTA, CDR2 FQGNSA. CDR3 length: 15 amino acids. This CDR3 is CDSSFGVLLGQPQHF. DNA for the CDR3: TGTGACAGCAGCTTTGGGGTCCTTTTAGGGCAGCCCCAGCATTTT.

CDR3 loop: CASSFRLAGGSGANVLTF. The CDR3 nucleotides read TGCGCCAGCAGCTTTCGACTAGCGGGGGGGTCTGGGGCCAACGTCCTGACTTTC. This rearrangement joins TRBV5-1 to TRBJ2-6; 14 bases are a match to TRBD2. Germline CDR1 and CDR2: SGHRS and YFSETQ. The CDR3 contains 18 residues. After removal of 2 bases from V and 1 base from J, the junction contained 2 bases not matched to a gene.

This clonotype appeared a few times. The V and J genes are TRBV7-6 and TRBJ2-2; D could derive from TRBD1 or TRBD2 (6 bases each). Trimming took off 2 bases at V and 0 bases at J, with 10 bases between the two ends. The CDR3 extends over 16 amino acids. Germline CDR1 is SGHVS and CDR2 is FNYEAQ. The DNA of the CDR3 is TGTGCCAGCAGCTTAACGGGGGCCCCGAACACCGGGGAGCTGTTTTTT. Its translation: CASSLTGAPNTGELFF.

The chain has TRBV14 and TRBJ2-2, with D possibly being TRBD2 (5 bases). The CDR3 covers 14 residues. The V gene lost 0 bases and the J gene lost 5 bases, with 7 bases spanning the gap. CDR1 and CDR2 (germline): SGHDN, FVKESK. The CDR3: CASSQEPGTGELFF. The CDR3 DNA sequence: TGTGCCAGCAGCCAAGAGCCGGGAACCGGGGAGCTGTTTTTT.

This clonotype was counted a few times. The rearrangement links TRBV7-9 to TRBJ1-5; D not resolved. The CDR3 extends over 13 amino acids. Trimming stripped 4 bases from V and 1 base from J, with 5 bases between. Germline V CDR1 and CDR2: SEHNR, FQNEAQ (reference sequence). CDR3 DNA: TGTGCCAGCAGCTGGAACAGCAATCAGCCCCAGCATTTT. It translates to CASSWNSNQPQHF.